This T cell receptor (beta chain) comes out of a study of blood T cell repertoires in COVID-19. Study background: Specimens from acute and convalescent COVID-19 originated in the United States, Italy and Spain. Nucleic acid was either cDNA or gDNA, and it came from T cells, B-cell-depleted T cells, or PBMCs.

Authors' methods: Reference gene primer amplification in the assay estimated nucleated cell counts. Generated by immunoSEQ multiplex PCR, the TCRdb table keeps only in-frame clones and is missing some. V, J and clone size reflect that table, while D and trimming were determined from the DNA. This table has hundreds of thousands of clones, approximately 86% appearing once. V lost 4 bases to trimming and J lost 0 bases, with 13 bases between them. The CDR3 covers 15 residues. Germline V gene lookup returns CDR1 SGHDT and CDR2 YYEEEE. The TCR was taken from a man in his 70s with acute or convalescent COVID-19. The sample comprised peripheral blood. The chain links TRBV5-6 to TRBJ1-2; D call uncertain. For the CDR3, the DNA is TGTGCCAGCAGCAATCGGGTCGTCCCTAACTATGGCTACACCTTC. It encodes CASSNRVVPNYGYTF.